This T cell receptor (beta chain) was identified during a study of glioma-infiltrating T cells. The iRepertoire nested amplicon-rescue multiplex PCR amplified TCR alpha and beta CDR3s from RNA. Input was roughly 95-450 ng of tissue mRNA or PBMC total RNA. A single record per CDR3 protein comes from TCRdb applying MiXCR to the multiplex PCR reads. The sample carries about 180,000 distinct CDR3 sequences, about 46% recorded once. About this clonotype itself: Antigen unknown.

The CDR3 is made up of 14 amino acids. The germline gives CDR1 ENHRY, CDR2 SYGVKD. The V gene lost 2 bases and the J gene lost 5 bases, with 12 bases spanning the gap. General study points: Above-expected tissue-blood divergence occurred in all gliomas, most in low-grade ones. Only very few CDR3 sequences appeared in both tissue and blood.

This sequence originates from a human donor with low-grade glioma or glioblastoma, undergoing nonglioma brain surgery, or in good health (not recorded which). Specimen: glioma tissue, nonneoplastic brain tissue, or PBMCs (not recorded which). The chain couples TRBV10-3 to TRBJ1-1, with D hard to call. The CDR3: CAISEGMAGTEAFF. The CDR3 DNA reads TGTGCCATCAGTGAGGGAATGGCCGGAACTGAAGCTTTCTTT.